This T cell receptor beta chain was identified during a study of shared clonotypes between healthy human individuals. Whole-study results and caveats: An anticipated effect of sequencing depth on clonotype sharing among donors was recognized. Sharing across four donors was highest in naive CD4 (roughly 5%) and lowest in memory CD8 (approximately 0.4%).

This CDR3 is built from 14 residues. J was trimmed by 1 base and V by 9 bases; bases with no gene match: 6. Germline V gene data show CDR1 as LNHDA and CDR2 as SQIVND (reference sequence). CD4+ cells underwent separation, giving CD45RA+ naive and CD45RA-negative memory subsets. Only in-frame clones appear in the TCRdb table, and some are missing; sequencing was by immunoSEQ multiplex PCR. Among roughly 1,500,000 clones listed, 95% to 99% were seen once. Remarks on this clone: Its antigen is still unknown.

This TCR was sampled from a man aged 25 to 40 in good health. What was sequenced was naive CD4+ T cells sorted from blood. Subset defined: CD45RA+ positively selected. V is TRBV19 and J is TRBJ2-7; 10 nucleotides align to TRBD1. CDR3 in DNA: TGTGCCAGCAACAGGGGACAGGGGTCCTACGAGCAGTACTTC. This translates into CASNRGQGSYEQYF. Looking up the rest from reference TRBV19 and TRBJ2-7 gives the full variable domain: DGGITQSPKYLFRKEGQNVTLSCEQNLNHDAMYWYRQDPGQGLRLIYYSQIVNDFQKGDIAEGYSVSREKKESFPLTVTSAQKNPTAFYLCASNRGQGSYEQYFGPGTRLTVT.